This TCR beta chain was identified in a study of a mutant IDH1 vaccine in newly diagnosed glioma. Study-wide findings and caveats: Among all patients, vaccine-induced immune responses occurred in 80% to 95%.

About this clone: Its antigen is as yet unknown.

Here immunoSEQ multiplex PCR was the method, and the copy in TCRdb shows in-frame clones only, minus some. The table lists around 29,000 clones, 87% of them singletons. Time point reported: week 5, during vaccination. Doses of 300 ug of mutant IDH1 20-mer peptide were given with topical imiquimod. V lost 6 bases and J 2 bases, leaving 17 bases between the germline ends. The CDR3 runs 15 residues. CDR1 is SGHRS, CDR2 YFSETQ, per germline. The starting material was peripheral blood mononuclear cells (PBMCs), obtained from a glioma patient whose treatment included an IDH1 peptide vaccine. This sequence originates from a woman in her thirties or forties with glioma. Some clones in this sample may be carry-over from other donors' samples. The rearrangement links TRBV5-1 to TRBJ2-5; tentative D call: TRBD1 (5 bases). The DNA for the CDR3 is TGCGCCAGCACCCTTGGCACAGGACCTCAAGAGACCCAGTACTTC. Protein sequence: CASTLGTGPQETQYF.